Given below is one T cell receptor beta chain in context. Antigen specificity is unknown. This sample includes further DNA sequences coding for the same CDR3. This entry comes from a study of shared clonotypes between healthy human individuals. Study overall: Each donor had three CD4 naive, three CD4 memory, two CD8 naive and one CD8 memory plate.

Replicate PCRs run on sorted subsets employed roughly 180 ng DNA, about 27,000 T cell genomes. TCRdb's copy holds only in-frame clones and misses some; the assay was immunoSEQ multiplex PCR. The sample consists of 2,500,000 or so clones, 85% to 95% of them appearing once. Regarding the study as a whole: Clonotype sharing among donors was thought likely to change with sequencing depth.

This CDR3 spans 13 amino acids. Germline CDR1 and CDR2: SQVTM and ANQGSEA. Trimming shortened V by 1 base and J by 0 bases, and 6 bases separated the two germline ends. The TCR sequence derives from a man aged 18 to 29 in good health. Some clones in this sample may be carry-over from other donors' samples. The rearrangement uses TRBV29-1 and TRBJ1-1, with D uncertain. What was sequenced was naive CD4+ T cells from PBMCs. The sample's subset: CD45RA+ positively selected. In DNA, the CDR3 is TGCAGCGTTGAAGGGATTATGAACACTGAAGCTTTCTTT. Translating gives CSVEGIMNTEAFF.